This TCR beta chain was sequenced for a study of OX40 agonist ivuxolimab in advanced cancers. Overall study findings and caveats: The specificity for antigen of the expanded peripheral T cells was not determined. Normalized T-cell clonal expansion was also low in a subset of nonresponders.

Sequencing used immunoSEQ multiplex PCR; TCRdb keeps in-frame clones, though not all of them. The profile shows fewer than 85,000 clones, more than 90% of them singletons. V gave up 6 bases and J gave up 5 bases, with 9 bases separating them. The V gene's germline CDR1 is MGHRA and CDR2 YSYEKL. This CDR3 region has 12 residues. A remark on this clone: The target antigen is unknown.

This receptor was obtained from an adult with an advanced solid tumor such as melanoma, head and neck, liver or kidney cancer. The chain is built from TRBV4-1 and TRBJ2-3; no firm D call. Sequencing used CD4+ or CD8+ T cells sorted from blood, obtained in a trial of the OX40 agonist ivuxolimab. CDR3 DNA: TGCGCCAGCAGATCGGGCGGAGATACGCAGTATTTT. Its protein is CASRSGGDTQYF.